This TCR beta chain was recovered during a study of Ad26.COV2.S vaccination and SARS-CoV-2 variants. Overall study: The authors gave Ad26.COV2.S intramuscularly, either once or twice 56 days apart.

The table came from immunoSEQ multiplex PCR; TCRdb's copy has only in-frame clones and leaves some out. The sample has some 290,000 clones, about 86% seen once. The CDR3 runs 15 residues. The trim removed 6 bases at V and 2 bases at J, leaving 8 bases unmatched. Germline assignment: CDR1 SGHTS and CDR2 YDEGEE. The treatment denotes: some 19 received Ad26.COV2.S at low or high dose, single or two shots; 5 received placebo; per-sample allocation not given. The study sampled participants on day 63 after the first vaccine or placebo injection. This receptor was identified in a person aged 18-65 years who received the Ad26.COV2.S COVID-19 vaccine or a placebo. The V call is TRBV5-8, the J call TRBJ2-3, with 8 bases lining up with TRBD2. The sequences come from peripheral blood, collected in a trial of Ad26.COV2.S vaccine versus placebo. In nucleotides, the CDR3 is TGTGCCAGCACCCAAATAGCGGGGTACACAGATACGCAGTATTTT. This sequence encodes CASTQIAGYTDTQYF.